Listed below are T cell receptor beta chains from one sample, sequenced in a study of CD8+CD57+ T cells in acquired aplastic anemia. TCRdb reprocessed the reads via MiXCR and lists one record per CDR3 protein. The table has around 180,000 distinct CDR3 sequences, about three fifths seen once; the top ten hold roughly 50%. Source material: sorted CD4+, CD8+, or CD8+CD57+ T cells (not recorded which) from PBMCs. These TCRs come from a human donor with severe aplastic anemia or a healthy control (not recorded which). CDR3s include the opening cysteine and the closing phenylalanine or tryptophan. The D gene is left open where the match is weak. For some rows the clone size is stated as once, few or many, or as a class when expanded; others skip it.

>TRBJ1-6|.|TRBV2|TRBD1
CASGDREGSPLHF
TGTGCCAGCGGTGACAGGGAGGGATCACCCCTCCACTTT
>TRBJ2-1|few|TRBV2|.
CASSGGIAYNEQFF
TGTGCCAGCAGTGGCGGAATAGCCTACAATGAGCAGTTCTTC
>TRBJ2-7|.|TRBV7-9|.
CASTLKGSRAYEQYF
TGTGCCAGCACCTTAAAAGGGTCCAGGGCCTACGAGCAGTACTTC
>TRBJ1-4|few|TRBV7-8|.
CASSLEIFGGKLFF
TGTGCCAGCAGCTTAGAAATCTTCGGTGGGAAACTGTTTTTT
>TRBJ2-7|.|TRBV7-8|.
CASSLDRVAYEQYF
TGTGCCAGCAGCTTAGACAGGGTTGCCTACGAGCAGTACTTC
>TRBJ1-5|once|TRBV7-4|.
CASSSPLDSNQPQHF
TGTGCCAGCAGCTCACCTTTGGATAGCAATCAGCCCCAGCATTTT
>TRBJ2-7|.|TRBV27|.
CASRLEGRSSYEQYF
TGTGCCAGCAGATTAGAGGGGCGAAGCTCCTACGAGCAGTACTTC
>TRBJ2-1|.|TRBV9|TRBD2
CASSQGLAALNEQFF
TGTGCCAGCAGCCAGGGACTAGCGGCACTCAATGAGCAGTTCTTC
>TRBJ1-1|.|TRBV24-1|.
CATGAVAEAFF
TGTGCCACAGGGGCCGTAGCTGAAGCTTTCTTT
>TRBJ2-7|few|TRBV29-1|.
CSLGGRYEQYF
TGCAGCTTGGGCGGACGCTACGAGCAGTACTTC
>TRBJ1-5|.|TRBV19|TRBD1
CASGGDRDRKSNQPQHF
TGTGCCAGCGGGGGCGATCGGGACAGAAAGTCCAATCAGCCCCAGCATTTT
>TRBJ2-7|once|TRBV7-9|.
CASSSASGAPYEQYF
TGTGCCAGCAGCTCCGCTAGTGGGGCCCCATACGAGCAGTACTTC
>TRBJ2-7|.|TRBV20-1|TRBD2
CSAVVGTSGSSDEQYF
TGCAGTGCAGTGGTTGGGACTAGCGGGAGTAGCGACGAGCAGTACTTC
>TRBJ2-7|.|TRBV13|.
CASSLTGSVYEQYF
TGTGCCAGCAGCTTAACGGGATCCGTTTACGAGCAGTACTTC
>TRBJ2-7|once|TRBV10-3|.
CANSEFSYEQYF
TGTGCCAACAGTGAGTTCTCCTACGAGCAGTACTTC
>TRBJ1-1|few|TRBV2|.
CASSVWAAEAFF
TGTGCCAGCAGTGTGTGGGCAGCTGAAGCTTTCTTT
>TRBJ1-3|.|TRBV5-6|TRBD1
CASSNRDRVGGNTIYF
TGTGCCAGCAGCAACCGGGACAGGGTAGGCGGAAACACCATATATTTT
>TRBJ1-5|.|TRBV20-1|.
CSASELIGNQPQHF
TGCAGTGCTAGTGAGTTAATAGGAAATCAGCCCCAGCATTTT
>TRBJ1-1|.|TRBV20-1|.
CSARQQNTEAFF
TGCAGTGCTAGGCAGCAGAACACTGAAGCTTTCTTT
>TRBJ2-7|.|TRBV25-1|TRBD1
CASSVSLGQKNYEQYF
TGTGCCAGCAGTGTATCCCTGGGACAGAAAAACTACGAGCAGTACTTC
>TRBJ2-7|.|TRBV20-1|.
CSARDSITDYEQYF
TGCAGTGCTAGAGATTCCATTACCGACTACGAGCAGTACTTC
>TRBJ2-7|.|TRBV9|.
CASSTTGNEQYF
TGCGCCAGCAGTACTACGGGCAACGAGCAGTACTTC
>TRBJ1-2|.|TRBV2|TRBD1
CASSAGQNYGYTF
TGTGCCAGCAGCGCGGGACAGAACTATGGCTACACCTTC
>TRBJ2-7|.|TRBV7-8|TRBD1
CASSLSRDRGWQYF
TGTGCCAGCAGCTTGTCCCGGGACAGGGGTTGGCAGTACTTC
>TRBJ2-3|.|TRBV20-1|TRBD2
CSAREVLAGGFTQYF
TGCAGTGCTAGAGAGGTCCTAGCGGGGGGTTTTACGCAGTATTTT
>TRBJ2-7|few|TRBV15|.
CATSLEGGKLAQYF
TGTGCCACCAGCTTAGAAGGTGGGAAATTGGCCCAGTACTTC
>TRBJ1-4|.|TRBV7-2|.
CASSQFGEGGVEKLFF
TGTGCCAGCAGCCAATTTGGGGAAGGGGGGGTCGAAAAACTGTTTTTT
>TRBJ2-5|.|TRBV7-3|TRBD1
CASSLGVDRVPLCPDQETQYF
TGTGCCAGCAGCTTAGGGGTGGACAGGGTTCCCTTGTGTCCTGACCAAGAGACCCAGTACTTC
>TRBJ2-7|.|TRBV2|TRBD1
CASIGQGSYEQYF
TGTGCCAGCATAGGACAGGGGTCCTACGAGCAGTACTTC
>TRBJ1-5|many|TRBV7-9|.
CASSLQDQPQHF
TGTGCCAGCAGCTTACAGGATCAGCCCCAGCATTTT
>TRBJ1-1|.|TRBV19|.
CASRPGLNTEAFF
TGTGCCAGTAGACCAGGGCTGAACACTGAAGCTTTCTTT
>TRBJ2-7|.|TRBV25-1|.
CATRDSPWGRPTYEQYF
TGTGCTACACGAGACTCGCCGTGGGGGCGCCCCACCTACGAGCAGTACTTC
>TRBJ2-7|.|TRBV29-1|.
CSLTEGGEQYF
TGCAGCTTAACGGAGGGGGGGGAGCAGTACTTC
>TRBJ2-2|.|TRBV12-3/TRBV12-4|.
CASSLAPKNTGELFF
TGTGCCAGCAGTTTAGCGCCCAAGAACACCGGGGAGCTGTTTTTT
>TRBJ1-2|.|TRBV7-9|TRBD1
CASSFREGADYGYTF
TGTGCCAGCAGCTTTCGAGAGGGGGCAGACTATGGCTACACCTTC
>TRBJ2-1|.|TRBV11-3|.
CASSLDREGGNEQFF
TGTGCCAGCAGCTTAGACAGGGAGGGGGGGAATGAGCAGTTCTTC
>TRBJ2-1|once|TRBV20-1|TRBD1
CSATHGTAYNEQFF
TGCAGTGCTACTCACGGGACAGCTTACAATGAGCAGTTCTTC
>TRBJ1-5|.|TRBV7-2|TRBD1
CASSLAPGQGANQPQHF
TGTGCCAGCAGCTTAGCTCCAGGTCAGGGGGCAAATCAGCCCCAGCATTTT
>TRBJ2-7|.|TRBV19|.
CASSISGEAYEQYF
TGTGCCAGTAGTATATCAGGGGAAGCCTACGAGCAGTACTTC
>TRBJ2-2|.|TRBV7-9|TRBD2
CASSGTSGVLLFF
TGTGCCAGCAGCGGGACTAGCGGGGTGTTACTGTTTTTT
>TRBJ2-1|many|TRBV27|.
CASSLGLEQFF
TGTGCCAGCAGTTTAGGTCTGGAGCAGTTCTTC
>TRBJ1-1|.|TRBV14|.
CASSQVMGYTEAFF
TGTGCCAGCAGCCAAGTGATGGGGTACACTGAAGCTTTCTTT
>TRBJ2-3|few|TRBV7-3|TRBD1
CASSLGTGALEQYF
TGTGCCAGCAGCTTAGGGACAGGGGCATTGGAGCAGTATTTT
>TRBJ1-1|.|TRBV14|.
CASSQRGTEAFF
TGTGCCAGCAGCCAGAGGGGCACTGAAGCTTTCTTT
>TRBJ2-7|many|TRBV7-9|.
CASSPRASYEQYF
TGTGCCAGCAGCCCGCGGGCTTCCTACGAGCAGTACTTC
>TRBJ2-3|.|TRBV7-2|.
CASSLGFTDTQYF
TGTGCCAGCAGCCTCGGCTTCACAGATACGCAGTATTTT
>TRBJ1-1|many|TRBV10-3|TRBD1
CAIRPQGADTEAFF
TGTGCCATCAGGCCTCAGGGGGCGGACACTGAAGCTTTCTTT
>TRBJ2-7|.|TRBV2|TRBD1
CASGRQGAYEQYF
TGTGCCAGCGGCCGACAGGGGGCGTACGAGCAGTACTTC
>TRBJ2-3|.|TRBV2|.
CASRDLQPTDTQYF
TGTGCCAGCAGGGACTTACAACCCACAGATACGCAGTATTTT
>TRBJ1-1|.|TRBV7-2|.
CASSLVPLQGNTEAFF
TGTGCCAGCAGCTTAGTGCCCTTACAGGGGAACACTGAAGCTTTCTTT
>TRBJ1-6|.|TRBV7-2|.
CASSLGSRDNSPLHF
TGTGCCAGCAGCTTAGGATCCAGGGATAATTCACCCCTCCACTTT
>TRBJ2-3|.|TRBV7-6|.
CASSSWGTDTQYF
TGTGCCAGCAGCTCGTGGGGCACAGATACGCAGTATTTT
>TRBJ2-7|.|TRBV7-9|.
CASSLGVHEQYF
TGTGCCAGCAGCTTAGGGGTCCACGAGCAGTACTTC